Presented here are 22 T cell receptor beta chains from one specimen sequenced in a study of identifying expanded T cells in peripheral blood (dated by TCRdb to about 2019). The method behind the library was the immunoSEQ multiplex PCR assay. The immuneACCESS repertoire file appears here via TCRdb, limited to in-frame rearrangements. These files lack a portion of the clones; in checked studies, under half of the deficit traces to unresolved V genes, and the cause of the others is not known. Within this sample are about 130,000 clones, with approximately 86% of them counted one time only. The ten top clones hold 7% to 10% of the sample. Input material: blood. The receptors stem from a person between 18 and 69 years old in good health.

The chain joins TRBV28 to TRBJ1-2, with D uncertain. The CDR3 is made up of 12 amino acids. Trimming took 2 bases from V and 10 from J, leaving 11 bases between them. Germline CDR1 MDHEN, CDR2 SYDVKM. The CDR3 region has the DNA TGTGCCAGCAGTTTAGGCGCCCGGGCCTACACCTTC. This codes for CASSLGARAYTF.

DNA for the CDR3: TGTGCCAGCAGCTCTAAGACTAGCGGCCCTAGGGATACGCAGTATTTT. Protein product: CASSSKTSGPRDTQYF. The chain couples TRBV7-2 to TRBJ2-3, with 9 bases fitting TRBD2. V was clipped by 4 bases and J by 6 bases; unmatched bases: 11. The CDR3 covers 16 residues. Germline CDR1 reads SGHTA; CDR2 reads FQGNSA.

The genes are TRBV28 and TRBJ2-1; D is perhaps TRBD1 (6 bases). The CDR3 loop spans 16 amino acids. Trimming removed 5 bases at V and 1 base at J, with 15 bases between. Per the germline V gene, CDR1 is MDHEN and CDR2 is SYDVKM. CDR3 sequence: CASSVVRGQSYNEQFF. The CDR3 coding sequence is TGTGCCAGCAGTGTCGTCAGGGGCCAGTCCTACAATGAGCAGTTCTTC.

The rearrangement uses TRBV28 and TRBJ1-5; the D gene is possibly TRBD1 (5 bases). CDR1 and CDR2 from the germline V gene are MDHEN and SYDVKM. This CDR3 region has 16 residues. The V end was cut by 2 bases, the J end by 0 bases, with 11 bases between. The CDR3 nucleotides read TGTGCCAGCAGTTTACCTCGACAGCTTAGCAATCAGCCCCAGCATTTT. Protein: CASSLPRQLSNQPQHF.

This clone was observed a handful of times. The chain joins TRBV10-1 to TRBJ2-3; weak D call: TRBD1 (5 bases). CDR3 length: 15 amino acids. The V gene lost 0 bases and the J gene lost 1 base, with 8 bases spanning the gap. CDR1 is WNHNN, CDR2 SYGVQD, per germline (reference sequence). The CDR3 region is CASSESGRRTDTQYF. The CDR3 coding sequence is TGCGCCAGCAGTGAGTCGGGGCGACGCACAGATACGCAGTATTTT.

DNA for the CDR3: TGTGCCTGGAGTGCCAGACAGGGAGGCGAGCAGTACTTC. Protein sequence: CAWSARQGGEQYF. This chain joins TRBV30 and TRBJ2-7, with TRBD1 as a possible D gene (7 bases). Germline V gene data show CDR1 as GTSNPN and CDR2 as SVGIG (reference sequence). This CDR3 comprises 13 residues. V was pared by 1 base and J by 6 bases, with 13 bases between.

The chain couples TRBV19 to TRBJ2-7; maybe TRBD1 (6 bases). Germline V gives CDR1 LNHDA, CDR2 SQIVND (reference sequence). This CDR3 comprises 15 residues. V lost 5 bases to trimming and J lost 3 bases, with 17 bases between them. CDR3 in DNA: TGTGCCAGTAGTGTACAGGGCAGAGCAGGCTACGAGCAGTACTTC. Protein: CASSVQGRAGYEQYF.

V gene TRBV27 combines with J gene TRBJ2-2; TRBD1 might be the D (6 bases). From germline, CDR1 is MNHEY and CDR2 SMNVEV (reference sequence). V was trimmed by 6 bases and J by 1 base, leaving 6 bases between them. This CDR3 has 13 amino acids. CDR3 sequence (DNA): TGTGCCAGCAGGGGACAGAACACCGGGGAGCTGTTTTTT. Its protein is CASRGQNTGELFF.

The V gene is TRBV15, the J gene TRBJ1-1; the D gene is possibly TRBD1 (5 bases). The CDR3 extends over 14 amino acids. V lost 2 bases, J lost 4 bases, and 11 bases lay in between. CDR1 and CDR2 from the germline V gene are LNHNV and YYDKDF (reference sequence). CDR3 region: CATSRLGGGTEAFF. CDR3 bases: TGTGCCACCAGCAGACTGGGGGGGGGCACTGAAGCTTTCTTT.

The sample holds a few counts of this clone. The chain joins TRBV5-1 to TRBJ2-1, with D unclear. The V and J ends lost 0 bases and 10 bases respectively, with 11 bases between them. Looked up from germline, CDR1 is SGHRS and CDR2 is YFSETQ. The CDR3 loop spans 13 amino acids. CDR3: CASSLAGFEEQFF. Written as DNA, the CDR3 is TGCGCCAGCAGCTTGGCCGGCTTTGAGGAGCAGTTCTTC.

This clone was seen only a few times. The CDR3 DNA is TGTGCCAGCAGCCTTGGGGGCACCGGGGAGCTGTTTTTT. Protein: CASSLGGTGELFF. The chain has TRBV7-6 and TRBJ2-2, with D perhaps being TRBD1 or TRBD2 (5 bases each). The CDR3 consists of 13 residues. Trimming shortened V by 5 bases and J by 4 bases, and 8 bases separated the two germline ends. Germline loops: CDR1 SGHVS, CDR2 FNYEAQ.

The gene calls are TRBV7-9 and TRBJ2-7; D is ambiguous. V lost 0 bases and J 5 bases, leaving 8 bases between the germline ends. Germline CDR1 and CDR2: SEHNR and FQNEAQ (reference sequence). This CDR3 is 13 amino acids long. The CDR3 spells CASSLAALDEQYF. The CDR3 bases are TGTGCCAGCAGCTTAGCAGCCCTCGACGAGCAGTACTTC.

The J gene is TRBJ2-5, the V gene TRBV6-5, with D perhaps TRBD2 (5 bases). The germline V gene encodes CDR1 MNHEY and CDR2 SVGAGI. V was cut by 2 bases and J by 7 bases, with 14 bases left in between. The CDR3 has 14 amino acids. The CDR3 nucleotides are TGTGCCAGCAGTTACGGGCTAGCTGACGGGACCCAGTACTTC. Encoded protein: CASSYGLADGTQYF.

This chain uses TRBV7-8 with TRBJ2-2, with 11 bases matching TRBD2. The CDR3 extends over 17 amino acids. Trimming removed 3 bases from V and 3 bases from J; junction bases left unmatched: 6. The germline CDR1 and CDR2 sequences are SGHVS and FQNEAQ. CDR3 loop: CASSFSGTSGDTGELFF. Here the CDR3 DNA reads TGTGCCAGCAGCTTCTCCGGGACTAGCGGTGACACCGGGGAGCTGTTTTTT.

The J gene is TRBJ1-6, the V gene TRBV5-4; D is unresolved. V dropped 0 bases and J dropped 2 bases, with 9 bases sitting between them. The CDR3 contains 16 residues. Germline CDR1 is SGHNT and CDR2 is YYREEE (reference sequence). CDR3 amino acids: CASSLGGGTYNSPLHF. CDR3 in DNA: TGTGCCAGCAGCTTGGGGGGAGGAACCTATAATTCACCCCTCCACTTT. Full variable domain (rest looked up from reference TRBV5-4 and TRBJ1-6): ETGVTQSPTHLIKTRGQQVTLRCSSQSGHNTVSWYQQALGQGPQFIFQYYREEENGRGNFPPRFSGLQFPNYSSELNVNALELDDSALYLCASSLGGGTYNSPLHFGNGTRLTVT.

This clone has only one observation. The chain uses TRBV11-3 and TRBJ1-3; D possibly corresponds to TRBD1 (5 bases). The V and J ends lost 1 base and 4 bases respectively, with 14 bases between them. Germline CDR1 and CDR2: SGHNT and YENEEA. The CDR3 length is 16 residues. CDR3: CASSLVAGTSGNTIYF. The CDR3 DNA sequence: TGTGCCAGCAGCTTAGTGGCAGGGACGTCCGGAAACACCATATATTTT.

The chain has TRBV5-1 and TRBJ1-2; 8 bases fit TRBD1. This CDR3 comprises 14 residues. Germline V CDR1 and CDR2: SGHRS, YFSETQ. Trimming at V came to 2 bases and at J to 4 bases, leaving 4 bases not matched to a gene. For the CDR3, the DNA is TGCGCCAGCAGCTTAGCAGGGGGCGGCTATGGCTACACCTTC. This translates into CASSLAGGGYGYTF.

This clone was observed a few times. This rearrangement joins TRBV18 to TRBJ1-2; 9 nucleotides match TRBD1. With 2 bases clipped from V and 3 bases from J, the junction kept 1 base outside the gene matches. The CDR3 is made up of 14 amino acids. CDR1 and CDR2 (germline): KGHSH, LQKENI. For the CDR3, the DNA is TGTGCCAGCTCACCAGGGACAGGGCACTATGGCTACACCTTC. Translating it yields CASSPGTGHYGYTF.

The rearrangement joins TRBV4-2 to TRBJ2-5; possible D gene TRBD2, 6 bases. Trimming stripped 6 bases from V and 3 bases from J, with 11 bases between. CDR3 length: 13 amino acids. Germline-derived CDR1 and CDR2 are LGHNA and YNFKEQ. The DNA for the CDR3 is TGTGCCAGCAGGGGGCGGGGCGAAGAGACCCAGTACTTC. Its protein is CASRGRGEETQYF.

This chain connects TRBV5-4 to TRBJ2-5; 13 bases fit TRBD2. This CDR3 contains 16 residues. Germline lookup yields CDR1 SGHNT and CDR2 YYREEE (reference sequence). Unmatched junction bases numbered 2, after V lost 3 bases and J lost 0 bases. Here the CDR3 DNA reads TGTGCCAGCAGCTCTGGGACTAGCGGGAACCAAGAGACCCAGTACTTC. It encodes CASSSGTSGNQETQYF.

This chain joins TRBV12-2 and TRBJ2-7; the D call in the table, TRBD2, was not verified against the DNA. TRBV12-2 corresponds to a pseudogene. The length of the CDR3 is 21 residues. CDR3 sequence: CASRLARDPVVATTEDYEQYF. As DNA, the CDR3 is TGTGCAAGTCGCTTAGCTCGGGATCCGGTAGTAGCGACCACGGAAGACTACGAGCAGTACTTC.

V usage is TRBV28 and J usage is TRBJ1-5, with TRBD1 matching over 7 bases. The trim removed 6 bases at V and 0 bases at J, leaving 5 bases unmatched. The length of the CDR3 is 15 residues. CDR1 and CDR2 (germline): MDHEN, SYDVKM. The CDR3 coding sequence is TGTGCCAGCAGACGACAGGGATTTAGCAATCAGCCCCAGCATTTT. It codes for CASRRQGFSNQPQHF.